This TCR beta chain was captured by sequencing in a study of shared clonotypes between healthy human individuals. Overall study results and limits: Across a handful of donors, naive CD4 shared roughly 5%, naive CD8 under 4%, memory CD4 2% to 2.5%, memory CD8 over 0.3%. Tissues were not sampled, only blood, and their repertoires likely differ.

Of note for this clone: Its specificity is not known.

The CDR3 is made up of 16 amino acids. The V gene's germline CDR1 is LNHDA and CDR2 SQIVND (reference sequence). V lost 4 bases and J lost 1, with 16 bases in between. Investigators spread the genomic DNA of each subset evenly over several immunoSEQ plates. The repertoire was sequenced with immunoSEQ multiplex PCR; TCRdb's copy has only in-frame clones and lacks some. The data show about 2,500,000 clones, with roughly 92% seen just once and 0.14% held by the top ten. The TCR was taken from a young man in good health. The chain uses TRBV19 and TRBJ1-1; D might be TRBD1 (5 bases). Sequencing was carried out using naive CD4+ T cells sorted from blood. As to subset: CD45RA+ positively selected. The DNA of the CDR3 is TGTGCCAGTAGTACTACTATAAAGGGGCCGAACACTGAAGCTTTCTTT. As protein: CASSTTIKGPNTEAFF.